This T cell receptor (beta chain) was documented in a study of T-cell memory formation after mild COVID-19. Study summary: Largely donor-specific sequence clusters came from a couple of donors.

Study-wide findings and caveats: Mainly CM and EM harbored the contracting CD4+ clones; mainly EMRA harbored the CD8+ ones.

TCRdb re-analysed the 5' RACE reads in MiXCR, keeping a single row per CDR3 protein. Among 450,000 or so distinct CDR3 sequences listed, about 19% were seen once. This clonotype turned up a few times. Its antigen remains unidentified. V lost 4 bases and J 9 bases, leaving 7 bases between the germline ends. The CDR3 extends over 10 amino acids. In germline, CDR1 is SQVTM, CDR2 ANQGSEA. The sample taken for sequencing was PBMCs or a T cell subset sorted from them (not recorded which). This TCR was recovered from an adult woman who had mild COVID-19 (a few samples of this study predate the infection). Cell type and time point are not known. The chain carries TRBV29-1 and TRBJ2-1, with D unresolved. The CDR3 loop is CSVGLSEQFF. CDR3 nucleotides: TGCAGCGTTGGACTTAGTGAGCAGTTCTTC.